These T cell receptor beta chains were read from a single sample in a study of OX40 agonist ivuxolimab in advanced cancers. Only in-frame clones appear in the TCRdb table, and some are missing; sequencing was by immunoSEQ multiplex PCR. The table lists about 60,000 clones, nearly 95% of them singletons. The source material was CD4+ or CD8+ T cells sorted from blood, sampled in a trial of the OX40 agonist ivuxolimab. These receptors were taken from an adult with an advanced solid tumor such as melanoma, head and neck, liver or kidney cancer. Each CDR3 is given with its conserved first and last residue. The D gene is left open where the match is weak. A row's size may be missing; if present it is once, few, many or a size class.

J gene: TRBJ1-2
D gene: NA
clone size: once
V gene: TRBV4-3
CDR3 DNA: TGCGCCAGCAGCCAAGATCTGGGTCATTCTAACTATGGCTACACCTTC
CDR3 protein: CASSQDLGHSNYGYTF

J gene: TRBJ1-1
D gene: TRBD1
clone size: NA
V gene: TRBV27
CDR3 DNA: TGTGCCAGCAGTTTAATGGCAGGGGGAATAATTGAAGCTTTCTTT
CDR3 protein: CASSLMAGGIIEAFF

J gene: TRBJ2-7
D gene: NA
clone size: NA
V gene: TRBV5-6
CDR3 DNA: TGTGCCAGCAGCTTGGGGGACATACACTACGAGCAGTACTTC
CDR3 protein: CASSLGDIHYEQYF

J gene: TRBJ2-7
D gene: TRBD2
clone size: NA
V gene: TRBV28
CDR3 DNA: TGTGCCAGCAGTCCCTCCCCCACTAGCGGGCATTATCTATCCTACGAGCAGTACTTC
CDR3 protein: CASSPSPTSGHYLSYEQYF

J gene: TRBJ1-1
D gene: NA
clone size: NA
V gene: TRBV5-4
CDR3 DNA: TGTGCCAGCAGCTTGGACAGGGCGTGGACTGAAGCTTTCTTT
CDR3 protein: CASSLDRAWTEAFF

J gene: TRBJ2-7
D gene: TRBD2
clone size: NA
V gene: TRBV7-2
CDR3 DNA: TGTGCCAGCAGCTTAGCCTCTAGCGGGTACTACGAGCAGTACTTC
CDR3 protein: CASSLASSGYYEQYF

J gene: TRBJ2-1
D gene: TRBD2
clone size: NA
V gene: TRBV19
CDR3 DNA: TGTGCCAGTAGGACTAGCGGAAATGAGCAGTTCTTC
CDR3 protein: CASRTSGNEQFF

J gene: TRBJ2-7
D gene: TRBD2
clone size: NA
V gene: TRBV5-1
CDR3 DNA: TGCGCCAGCAGCTACCTGACTAGCGGGAGACACGAGCAGTACTTC
CDR3 protein: CASSYLTSGRHEQYF

J gene: TRBJ2-1
D gene: TRBD2
clone size: NA
V gene: TRBV29-1
CDR3 DNA: TGCAGCGTTGCGGGGGACCTAGCGGGGCTGTACAATGAGCAGTTCTTC
CDR3 protein: CSVAGDLAGLYNEQFF

J gene: TRBJ2-7
D gene: NA
clone size: NA
V gene: TRBV28
CDR3 DNA: TGTGCCAGCAGGTGGGGGCGCGAGCAGTACTTC
CDR3 protein: CASRWGREQYF

J gene: TRBJ2-1
D gene: TRBD2
clone size: NA
V gene: TRBV19
CDR3 DNA: TGTGCCAGTAGTAGACTAGCGGGAGTGATCGGAGTATACAATGAGCAGTTCTTC
CDR3 protein: CASSRLAGVIGVYNEQFF

J gene: TRBJ2-7
D gene: TRBD1
clone size: NA
V gene: TRBV7-6
CDR3 DNA: TGTGCCAGCAGCCCCGGGACAGCCCACGGATCATACGAGCAGTACTTC
CDR3 protein: CASSPGTAHGSYEQYF

J gene: TRBJ2-5
D gene: NA
clone size: NA
V gene: TRBV6-5
CDR3 DNA: TGTGCCAGCAGCTTCCAGGGGGAGACCCAGTACTTC
CDR3 protein: CASSFQGETQYF

J gene: TRBJ1-1
D gene: NA
clone size: NA
V gene: TRBV28
CDR3 DNA: TGTGCCAGCAGTACCCGTCCAGACGAAGCTTTCTTT
CDR3 protein: CASSTRPDEAFF

J gene: TRBJ2-1
D gene: NA
clone size: NA
V gene: TRBV4-3
CDR3 DNA: TGCGCCAGCAGCCAAGAATTTACCGGTAACGGGGTCGACAATGAGCAGTTCTTC
CDR3 protein: CASSQEFTGNGVDNEQFF

J gene: TRBJ2-1
D gene: TRBD2
clone size: NA
V gene: TRBV14
CDR3 DNA: TGTGCCAGCAGCAGGAACGTCCGGGCTAGCGGGAGCGGGAATGAGCAGTTCTTC
CDR3 protein: CASSRNVRASGSGNEQFF

J gene: TRBJ2-3
D gene: NA
clone size: NA
V gene: TRBV7-9
CDR3 DNA: TGTGCCAGCAGCCGTCAAGGCGGCACAGATACGCAGTATTTT
CDR3 protein: CASSRQGGTDTQYF

J gene: TRBJ1-2
D gene: TRBD1
clone size: NA
V gene: TRBV29-1
CDR3 DNA: TGCAGCGTTGAATGGACAGGGCTAGGCTATGGCTACACCTTC
CDR3 protein: CSVEWTGLGYGYTF

J gene: TRBJ2-5
D gene: NA
clone size: NA
V gene: TRBV28
CDR3 DNA: TGTGCCAGCAGCTTATACCCGTGGGAGACCCAGTACTTC
CDR3 protein: CASSLYPWETQYF

J gene: TRBJ2-7
D gene: TRBD2
clone size: once
V gene: TRBV19
CDR3 DNA: TGTGCCAGTAGTGTCGTCGCGTGGCTAGCGGGAGACTACGAGCAGTACTTC
CDR3 protein: CASSVVAWLAGDYEQYF

J gene: TRBJ2-5
D gene: NA
clone size: NA
V gene: TRBV11-2
CDR3 DNA: TGTGCCAGCAGCCACGACAGCTGGGAGACCCAGTACTTC
CDR3 protein: CASSHDSWETQYF

J gene: TRBJ2-5
D gene: NA
clone size: NA
V gene: TRBV29-1
CDR3 DNA: TGCAGCGTCCCGAGGGGGGAGACCCAGTACTTC
CDR3 protein: CSVPRGETQYF

J gene: TRBJ1-1
D gene: NA
clone size: NA
V gene: TRBV9
CDR3 DNA: TGTGCCAGCGGGGAGCCCTATGGAGGAGACACTGAAGCTTTCTTT
CDR3 protein: CASGEPYGGDTEAFF

J gene: TRBJ2-3
D gene: TRBD2
clone size: NA
V gene: TRBV27
CDR3 DNA: TGTGCCAGCAGTCCACCCTACCCCACCGCGGGAGCGAGGGCAGATACGCAGTATTTT
CDR3 protein: CASSPPYPTAGARADTQYF

J gene: TRBJ2-7
D gene: NA
clone size: NA
V gene: TRBV27
CDR3 DNA: TGTGCCAGCAGTCACTCACAGGGTTTTGGGTCCTACGAGCAGTACTTC
CDR3 protein: CASSHSQGFGSYEQYF

J gene: TRBJ2-2
D gene: TRBD1
clone size: NA
V gene: TRBV19
CDR3 DNA: TGTGCCAGTAGTTTGAGACAGGGGGCCGCGGACACCGGGGAGCTGTTTTTT
CDR3 protein: CASSLRQGAADTGELFF

J gene: TRBJ2-1
D gene: TRBD2
clone size: NA
V gene: TRBV4-3
CDR3 DNA: TGCGCCAGCAGCCAAGGATACACGAGCGGGACTAGCGGGAGGGGAGAGCAGTTCTTC
CDR3 protein: CASSQGYTSGTSGRGEQFF

J gene: TRBJ2-4
D gene: NA
clone size: once
V gene: TRBV21-1
CDR3 DNA: TGTGCCAGCAGCAAACAACTAGCGGGAGGGCGGGGAATTCAGTACTTC
CDR3 protein: CASSKQLAGGRGIQYF

J gene: TRBJ1-1
D gene: TRBD1
clone size: NA
V gene: TRBV28
CDR3 DNA: TGTGCCAGCACCTTGACAGGGGGCATGAGTGAAGCTTTCTTT
CDR3 protein: CASTLTGGMSEAFF